The clone carrying this T cell receptor (beta chain) showed up just a few times. Together with a sample-barcoded 5' primer, a J-beta primer mix was included in a second PCR lasting roughly 6 to 12 cycles. Each CDR3 protein is one row after TCRdb ran MiXCR on the 5' RACE reads. Of some 760,000 distinct CDR3 sequences in the sample, approximately 25% were seen once. This sample is part of a study of blood T cells in healthy people across ages. These data were also reused for a study on T cells of mothers and their children. This second study says: The cDNA synthesis received all extracted RNA, at approximately 1.5 ug per 15 ul.

The sequence derives from a boy between 10 and 17 years old in good health. Sequenced sample: blood.

The DNA for the CDR3 is TGTGCCAGCACTTCCTCCGGGGTGACCAAAAACATTCAGTACTTC. Translation: CASTSSGVTKNIQYF. V and J are TRBV12-3 or TRBV12-4 and TRBJ2-4; perhaps TRBD2 as D (5 bases). V lost 7 bases to trimming and J lost 2 bases, with 15 bases between them. This CDR3 contains 15 residues.